This TCR beta chain came from a study of neurological immune-mediated disorders. This clonotype came up many times. As yet, its antigen is unknown. Trimming shortened V by 7 bases and J by 4 bases, and 7 bases separated the two germline ends. The V gene's germline CDR1 is ENHRY and CDR2 SYGVKD. This CDR3 has 11 amino acids. Whole-study findings and limits: When repertoires were grouped phylogenetically, those of 18 of 34 multiple sclerosis patients fell into one related-CDR3 cluster, a possible signature. HTLV-1-associated myelopathy displayed the greatest TCR clonal expansion, and multiple sclerosis exhibited the smallest, lower than that of healthy controls. Private repertoires in all groups were suggested by the finding that expanded clones across subjects shared no CDR3 amino acid sequences.

The team produced cDNA through 5'RACE using 10-nucleotide random UMIs. MiXCR was run by TCRdb on the 5' RACE reads, yielding one entry per CDR3 protein. Of 50,000 to 65,000 distinct CDR3 sequences in the sample, less than 4.5% were seen once. The receptor comes from a man in his thirties or forties with multiple sclerosis. Sequencing input: PBMCs. The V and J genes are TRBV10-3 and TRBJ1-2; D gene ambiguous. The CDR3 DNA reads as TGTGCCATCATAGGTTCCTATGGCTACACCTTC. Its protein product is CAIIGSYGYTF.